The 6 T cell receptor beta chains listed next were all sequenced from one sample in a study of T cells after yellow fever vaccination. TCRdb re-analysed the 5' RACE reads in MiXCR, keeping a single row per CDR3 protein. The sample gives some 560,000 distinct CDR3 sequences, about 15% of which show up once; approximately 15% is in the top ten. The sequenced sample was PBMCs, obtained around 5 days after the first yellow fever vaccination. These receptors were taken from a man younger than 35 who received the YFV17D yellow fever vaccine.

The chain is built from TRBV12-3 or TRBV12-4 and TRBJ1-2; D unclear. V lost 2 bases and J 2 bases, leaving 6 bases between the germline ends. This CDR3 region has 13 residues. The CDR3 DNA reads TGTGCCAGCAGTTTAATGAGGAACTATGGCTACACCTTC. It encodes CASSLMRNYGYTF.

This clonotype has at least ten counts. The chain recombines TRBV25-1 with TRBJ2-1; tentatively, D is TRBD1 (6 bases). V gave up 4 bases and J gave up 0 bases, with 22 bases separating them. Germline CDR1 reads MGHDK; CDR2 reads SYGVNS. The CDR3 loop spans 19 amino acids. The CDR3 region has the DNA TGTGCCAGCAGTGCTCCCAGGGGCCCTACCCCAGGCTCCTACAATGAGCAGTTCTTC. Protein sequence: CASSAPRGPTPGSYNEQFF.

This clonotype was detected a few times. The chain uses TRBV4-1 and TRBJ2-1, with D tentatively TRBD2 (6 bases). The V and J ends lost 0 bases and 5 bases respectively, with 17 bases between them. The CDR3 runs 17 residues. CDR1 MGHRA and CDR2 YSYEKL come from the germline V gene. As DNA, the CDR3 is TGCGCCAGCAGCCAAGACCTTTCATTCCGGGGGAACAATGAGCAGTTCTTC. Translation gives CASSQDLSFRGNNEQFF.

This clonotype showed up just a few times. The chain combines TRBV5-6 with TRBJ2-5; 7 bases line up with TRBD1. The CDR3 totals 13 residues. Germline V gene lookup returns CDR1 SGHDT and CDR2 YYEEEE. Germline trimming cut 3 bases from V and 5 bases from J; bases unmatched to any gene: 4. The CDR3 is CASSSARGETQYF. DNA of the CDR3: TGTGCCAGCAGCTCAGCCAGGGGGGAGACCCAGTACTTC.

In its sample, this clonotype was seen a few times. The rearrangement links TRBV5-4 to TRBJ2-7, with unresolved D. The length of the CDR3 is 12 residues. Looked up from germline, CDR1 is SGHNT and CDR2 is YYREEE (reference sequence). V lost 4 bases and J lost 2, with 7 bases in between. This chain's CDR3 is CASSGATYEQYF. CDR3 nucleotide sequence: TGTGCCAGCAGCGGCGCTACCTACGAGCAGTACTTC.

V and J are TRBV2 and TRBJ1-5; perhaps TRBD1 as D (6 bases). The CDR3 is 14 amino acids. V was shortened by 3 bases and J by 4 bases, with 10 bases between the two germline ends. Germline V gives CDR1 SNHLY, CDR2 FYNNEI. CDR3 coding DNA: TGTGCCAGCAGTGAGACAGGACCGAATCAGCCCCAGCATTTT. As protein: CASSETGPNQPQHF.